Each of the 20 T cell receptor beta chains below was sequenced from the same sample in a study of shared clonotypes between healthy human individuals (dated by TCRdb to 2019 to 2021). The library was prepared using the immunoSEQ multiplex PCR assay. TCRdb re-hosts the immuneACCESS table, in-frame sequences only. Its copies lack some clones; in the studies checked, an unresolved V gene accounts for under half of them, and the cause for the rest is not known. In this sample the table shows some 470,000 clones, 76% of which occur a single time. The ten largest make up approximately 13% of the sample. Input material: PBMCs. These receptors were obtained from a woman aged 40 to 49 in good health. Some clones in this sample may be carry-over from other donors' samples.

CDR3 loop: CASSLTFEREGPADEQFF. The CDR3 DNA reads TGTGCCAGCAGCTTAACGTTCGAGCGGGAGGGACCCGCAGATGAGCAGTTCTTC. This sequence joins TRBV7-3 and TRBJ2-1; 10 bases agree with TRBD2. The CDR3 has 18 amino acids. The V and J ends lost 0 bases and 8 bases, in that order; junction bases with no gene match: 13. Germline V gene lookup returns CDR1 SGHTA and CDR2 FQGTGA.

This rearrangement joins TRBV18 to TRBJ1-3; D is perhaps TRBD1 (6 bases). The CDR3 covers 16 residues. Germline V lookup: CDR1 KGHSH, CDR2 LQKENI. The V gene lost 2 bases and the J gene lost 0 bases, with 11 bases spanning the gap. CDR3 region: CASSPGQQGSGNTIYF. Here the CDR3 DNA reads TGTGCCAGCTCACCAGGGCAACAGGGCTCTGGAAACACCATATATTTT. Full variable domain (remainder filled in from reference TRBV18 and TRBJ1-3): NAGVMQNPRHLVRRRGQEARLRCSPMKGHSHVYWYRQLPEEGLKFMVYLQKENIIDESGMPKERFSAEFPKEGPSILRIQQVVRGDSAAYFCASSPGQQGSGNTIYFGEGSWLTVV.

The V gene is TRBV7-3, the J gene TRBJ2-3; D unresolved. Germline V lookup: CDR1 SGHTA, CDR2 FQGTGA. The V gene lost 5 bases and the J gene lost 5 bases, with 14 bases spanning the gap. The CDR3 consists of 14 residues. CDR3 protein: CASSPSGRVDTQYF. The DNA of the CDR3 is TGTGCCAGCAGCCCCTCGGGTAGGGTAGATACGCAGTATTTT.

This rearrangement joins TRBV11-2 to TRBJ2-2; D call uncertain. Trimming took 4 bases from V and 5 from J, leaving 11 bases between them. The V gene's germline CDR1 is SGHAT and CDR2 FQNNGV. CDR3 length: 14 amino acids. This chain's CDR3 is CASSSAATTGELFF. The CDR3, as DNA: TGTGCCAGCAGCTCAGCCGCGACGACCGGGGAGCTGTTTTTT.

This sequence joins TRBV28 and TRBJ2-2, with D uncertain. Germline-derived CDR1 and CDR2 are MDHEN and SYDVKM. With 2 bases removed from V and 9 bases from J, the gap between germline ends came to 10 bases. The CDR3 extends over 13 amino acids. This CDR3 is CASSLTYPRELFF. CDR3 nucleotide sequence: TGTGCCAGCAGTTTAACCTATCCTAGGGAGCTGTTTTTT. Filled out from reference TRBV28 and TRBJ2-2, the complete variable domain reads DVKVTQSSRYLVKRTGEKVFLECVQDMDHENMFWYRQDPGLGLRLIYFSYDVKMKEKGDIPEGYSVSREKKERFSLILESASTNQTSMYLCASSLTYPRELFFGEGSRLTVL.

This chain connects TRBV11-3 to TRBJ2-1, with 8 bases fitting TRBD2. The CDR3 consists of 15 residues. The germline gives CDR1 SGHNT, CDR2 YENEEA. V trimming: 5 bases; J trimming: 4 bases; junction bases outside the gene matches: 7. The CDR3 sequence: CASSLSGSNYNEQFF. The DNA for the CDR3 is TGTGCCAGCAGCCTGAGCGGGAGTAATTACAATGAGCAGTTCTTC.

On this clone: This likely reflects a read error, since a far larger clone is one base away. V and J are TRBV21-1 and TRBJ2-5; the tabulated D call, TRBD1, remains unverified against the DNA. TRBV21-1 is marked as a pseudogene. This CDR3 contains 15 residues. For the CDR3, the DNA is TGTGCCAGGTGGGACAGGGGGTCGGGAGGGGAGGCCCAGTACTTC. Residues: CARWDRGSGGEAQYF.

The chain has TRBV27 and TRBJ2-7; perhaps TRBD2 as D (5 bases). The CDR3 is 14 amino acids. Germline V gene data show CDR1 as MNHEY and CDR2 as SMNVEV (reference sequence). With 6 bases removed from V and 2 bases from J, the gap between germline ends came to 14 bases. CDR3 bases: TGTGCCAGCAGCGAGGGCCTAGTCACCTACGAGCAGTACTTC. It translates to CASSEGLVTYEQYF.

The chain is built from TRBV27 and TRBJ2-7; D ambiguous. Trimming took off 6 bases at V and 0 bases at J, with 9 bases between the two ends. This CDR3 comprises 13 residues. The germline V gene encodes CDR1 MNHEY and CDR2 SMNVEV (reference sequence). The CDR3 region has the DNA TGTGCCAGCAGCAGAACGGGCTCCTACGAGCAGTACTTC. Translation gives CASSRTGSYEQYF.

The V and J genes are TRBV4-2 and TRBJ2-7; tentative D call: TRBD1 (6 bases). CDR3 length: 17 amino acids. Trimming shortened V by 5 bases and J by 6 bases, and 26 bases separated the two germline ends. Germline assignment: CDR1 LGHNA and CDR2 YNFKEQ. CDR3 loop: CASSSRGRPGFLSEQYF. The CDR3 nucleotides are TGTGCCAGCAGCTCAAGGGGGAGACCAGGTTTTTTATCCGAGCAGTACTTC.

The chain links TRBV4-3 to TRBJ2-3; D unclear. Trimming took off 1 base at V and 2 bases at J, with 13 bases between the two ends. This CDR3 is built from 16 residues. The germline V gene encodes CDR1 LGHNA and CDR2 YSLEER. The DNA for the CDR3 is TGCGCCAGCAGCCAAGTTTCCCAAGTTTCCACAGATACGCAGTATTTT. It codes for CASSQVSQVSTDTQYF.

J is TRBJ1-2 and V is TRBV19; unclear D gene. The length of the CDR3 is 13 residues. V dropped 5 bases and J dropped 4 bases, with 11 bases sitting between them. The germline V gene has CDR1 LNHDA and CDR2 SQIVND (reference sequence). Here the CDR3 reads CASSPGSFYGYTF. CDR3 coding DNA: TGTGCCAGTAGTCCGGGGTCCTTCTATGGCTACACCTTC.

The chain carries TRBV10-3 and TRBJ1-1; 7 positions agree with TRBD1. CDR1 ENHRY and CDR2 SYGVKD come from the germline V gene. The CDR3 is 14 amino acids. The junction had 7 bases not matched to a gene; V was cut back by 6 bases and J by 3 bases. Written as DNA, the CDR3 is TGTGCCATCAGCCCGACAGGGTTTGACACTGAAGCTTTCTTT. Protein product: CAISPTGFDTEAFF.

J is TRBJ2-2 and V is TRBV29-1, with 7 bases lining up with TRBD2. Germline-derived CDR1 and CDR2 are SQVTM and ANQGSEA. The CDR3 covers 13 residues. Trimming removed 4 bases from V and 5 bases from J; junction bases left unmatched: 4. For the CDR3, the DNA is TGCAGCGTTGTGGGGGGAGGGACCGGGGAGCTGTTTTTT. This encodes CSVVGGGTGELFF.

In its sample, this clone was seen a few times. The rearrangement links TRBV27 to TRBJ2-7; D is uncertain. The germline CDR1 and CDR2 sequences are MNHEY and SMNVEV (reference sequence). The V gene lost 5 bases and the J gene lost 2 bases, with 25 bases spanning the gap. This CDR3 contains 18 residues. As DNA, the CDR3 is TGTGCCAGCAGTCTCCGGACCGCGCCAATGGCACCTCCCTACGAGCAGTACTTC. It translates to CASSLRTAPMAPPYEQYF.

The chain couples TRBV30 to TRBJ2-1; D might be TRBD2 (6 bases). The ends were cut back, 6 bases at V and 7 bases at J, with 16 bases in the middle. CDR3 size: 13 residues. Germline assignment: CDR1 GTSNPN and CDR2 SVGIG (reference sequence). As DNA, the CDR3 is TGTGCCTGTGCGGCGGGAAGGTATAATGAGCAGTTCTTC. This gives the protein CACAAGRYNEQFF.

This chain links TRBV18 with TRBJ2-3, with D perhaps TRBD1 (6 bases). V was pared by 3 bases and J by 8 bases, with 15 bases between. Germline assignment: CDR1 KGHSH and CDR2 LQKENI. This CDR3 has 14 residues. CDR3 sequence reads: CASSPQTGPGTQYF. The CDR3 nucleotides read TGTGCCAGCTCACCGCAGACAGGCCCCGGTACGCAGTATTTT.

The gene calls are TRBV5-6 and TRBJ2-5; 7 positions match TRBD2. V trimming: 4 bases; J trimming: 4 bases; junction bases outside the gene matches: 13. Looked up from germline, CDR1 is SGHDT and CDR2 is YYEEEE. This CDR3 has 16 amino acids. In DNA, the CDR3 is TGTGCCAGCAGCGGGTCGGGAGGCTCTCCAGGAGAGACCCAGTACTTC. Translated: CASSGSGGSPGETQYF.

V and J are TRBV21-1 and TRBJ1-5; the table's D call of TRBD1 was not tested on the DNA. TRBV21-1 is designated a pseudogene. CDR3 length: 14 amino acids. This chain's CDR3 is CASPEDRYNQPQHF. In DNA, the CDR3 is TGTGCCAGCCCCGAGGACAGGTATAATCAGCCCCAGCATTTT.

The CDR3 sequence: CSVESIAGQDTQYF. The DNA of the CDR3 is TGCAGCGTTGAGTCAATAGCGGGGCAAGATACGCAGTATTTT. The chain couples TRBV29-1 to TRBJ2-3; 8 bases line up with TRBD2. In germline, CDR1 is SQVTM, CDR2 ANQGSEA. Losses at the gene ends were 3 bases for V and 5 bases for J; bases not matched to a gene: 7. The CDR3 runs 14 residues.